This T cell receptor (beta chain) emerged from a study of blood T cell repertoires in COVID-19 (dated by TCRdb to 2020 to 2021). Turning to the overall study: Samples from collaborators originated in the United States, Italy and Spain and spanned both the acute and convalescent phases of COVID-19. Subjects who had been exposed to COVID-19, were actively infected with it, or had recovered from it provided the deeply sampled blood TCRbeta repertoires that made up the dataset. The repertoires were released in a freely available public database intended as a resource for research on the immune response to SARS-CoV-2. The material from the prospective study consisted of cDNA or gDNA derived from T cells, B-cell-depleted T cells, or PBMCs. A de-identified subject ID, COVID-19 status, age in years and sex were almost always included in the sample metadata. Samples were obtained from the ongoing ImmuneRACE study (first 160 participants) and from 1,254 subjects provided by 6 global collaborators. Where available, HLA class I and class II types were obtained from metadata supplied by the sample provider rather than from assay-based typing. Beyond this particular receptor, the publication reports: The amount of clinical and demographic metadata varied by source and participant and was provided uncurated.

To note about this clone: Its antigen is currently not known. Base qualities are not at hand, and no much larger clone is one base apart.

Taken from cysteine to phenylalanine, the CDR3 has 14 residues. Kept here is only the CDR3 DNA, which spans 42 bases and is read in frame from base 1. The germline V gene (reference sequence) provides CDR1 LGHDT and CDR2 YNNKEL. Trimming takes 4 bases from V and 4 bases from J, and the germline ends sit 13 bases apart. Collaborating institutions collected whole blood in K2EDTA tubes following their own protocols. Collaborator samples were shipped for TCRbeta analysis as frozen whole blood, isolated PBMCs, or DNA extracted from either sample type. TCRbeta CDR3 regions were amplified from genomic DNA using the immunoSEQ Assay, a bias-controlled multiplex PCR. The authors' analysis ran thus. The number of nucleated cells in each sample was estimated from the amplification of reference gene primers within the assay. To quantify the absolute abundance of each unique TCRbeta CDR3 rearrangement, sequence reads were collapsed and filtered. For each sample, productive Simpson clonality was calculated as the square root of Simpson's diversity index over productive rearrangements. TCRdb re-hosts the immuneACCESS table, in-frame sequences only. Its copies lack some clones; in the studies checked, an unresolved V gene accounts for under half of them, and the cause for the rest is not known. Clone size and the V and J calls come from that table; the DNA yielded D and trimming. The sample table contains approximately 150,000 clones; only one count was recorded for around 90% of them. The top ten hold about 1.5% of the sample.

The chain links TRBV3-1 (or the pseudogene TRBV3-2) with TRBJ1-1, and possibly TRBD1, on 5 matching bases. The source is a human donor in a cohort sampled during active COVID-19. Sequenced: peripheral blood. The DNA reads as follows: TGTGCCAGCAGCCTCGGGGGGAGGAGCACTGAAGCTTTCTTT. Its protein reads: CASSLGGRSTEAFF.